This passage covers 30 T cell receptor beta chains from one sample sequenced in a study of blood T cell repertoires in COVID-19 (dated by TCRdb to 2018 to 2021). The library was built by means of the immunoSEQ multiplex PCR assay. TCRdb carries this immuneACCESS record with in-frame sequences only. Its versions omit some clonotypes, under half of them owing to an unresolved V gene in the studies checked, with the rest unexplained. The sample yields 150,000 to 200,000 clones; about 83% were counted once. Roughly 7.1% of the sample rests with the top ten. Material for sequencing was peripheral blood. The receptors stem from a man in his forties who had recovered from COVID-19.

The CDR3 sequence is CAISEREGHEQFF. For the CDR3, the DNA is TGTGCCATCAGTGAGCGGGAGGGCCATGAGCAGTTCTTC. The chain couples TRBV10-3 to TRBJ2-1; 8 bases fit TRBD2. The CDR3 contains 13 residues. J was trimmed by 8 bases and V by 2 bases; bases with no gene match: 2. Looked up from germline, CDR1 is ENHRY and CDR2 is SYGVKD.

The rearrangement uses TRBV20-1 and TRBJ1-1, with TRBD1 identical over 8 bases. CDR1 and CDR2 from the germline V gene are DFQATT and SNEGSKA (reference sequence). This CDR3 spans 14 amino acids. The trim removed 3 bases at V and 4 bases at J, leaving 7 bases unmatched. The CDR3 loop reads CSASSTTGATEAFF. The CDR3 nucleotides are TGCAGTGCTAGTTCGACGACAGGGGCCACTGAAGCTTTCTTT.

The chain recombines TRBV4-1 with TRBJ1-2, with TRBD1 as a possible D gene (6 bases). Germline lookup yields CDR1 MGHRA and CDR2 YSYEKL. V was trimmed by 4 bases and J by 8 bases, leaving 14 bases between them. The CDR3 extends over 13 amino acids. CDR3 loop: CASSPAGGPGYTF. The CDR3, as DNA: TGCGCCAGCAGCCCTGCGGGGGGGCCGGGCTACACCTTC.

The CDR3 coding sequence is TGTGCCAGCAGTATAGCCTCCGGGACAGGGGCGCAGTATTTT. Amino acids: CASSIASGTGAQYF. The genes are TRBV6-2 or TRBV6-3 and TRBJ2-3, with 10 bases fitting TRBD1. After removal of 5 bases from V and 10 bases from J, the junction contained 9 bases not matched to a gene. Germline lookup yields CDR1 MNHEY and CDR2 SVGEGT. CDR3 length: 14 amino acids.

This clone was detected once. The genes are TRBV9 and TRBJ1-3; TRBD1 might be the D (6 bases). Trimming cost V 0 bases and J 7 bases, with 14 bases left between them. This CDR3 spans 15 amino acids. Germline-derived CDR1 and CDR2 are SGDLS and YYNGEE. The CDR3 DNA reads TGTGCCAGCAGCGTAGAGGGGACACTCCTTAACACCATATATTTT. This sequence encodes CASSVEGTLLNTIYF.

This rearrangement joins TRBV7-2 to TRBJ2-5, with 9 bases that match TRBD2. This CDR3 has 15 residues. V was pared by 3 bases and J by 2 bases, with 4 bases of the junction left unmatched. Per germline, CDR1 SGHTA and CDR2 FQGNSA. As DNA, the CDR3 is TGTGCCAGCAGCTTTGCGGGGGGGACTCAAGAGACCCAGTACTTC. Encoded protein: CASSFAGGTQETQYF.

The chain couples TRBV27 to TRBJ2-7; 11 bases map to TRBD2. The V and J ends lost 5 bases and 1 base, in that order; junction bases with no gene match: 4. From germline, CDR1 is MNHEY and CDR2 SMNVEV (reference sequence). The CDR3 contains 15 residues. The CDR3 bases are TGTGCCAGCAGTATAGCGGGAGGGGTTTCCTACGAGCAGTACTTC. This gives the protein CASSIAGGVSYEQYF.

The chain couples TRBV7-2 to TRBJ1-5; D perhaps matches TRBD1 (6 bases). The CDR3 is made up of 15 amino acids. CDR1 is SGHTA, CDR2 FQGNSA, per germline. Trimming took off 4 bases at V and 6 bases at J, with 16 bases between the two ends. CDR3 nucleotide sequence: TGTGCCAGCAGCTCTTTTGGGGAACAGGGTCAGCCCCAGCATTTT. Its protein is CASSSFGEQGQPQHF.

V gene TRBV5-8 combines with J gene TRBJ1-5; no definite D call. The V and J ends lost 4 bases and 9 bases respectively, with 14 bases between them. CDR3 size: 13 residues. Germline-derived CDR1 and CDR2 are SGHTS and YDEGEE. CDR3 nucleotides: TGTGCCAGCAGCCTCCGGGATAGCGCGCCCCAGCATTTT. This sequence encodes CASSLRDSAPQHF.

The rearrangement links TRBV28 to TRBJ2-5; D unclear. Germline assignment: CDR1 MDHEN and CDR2 SYDVKM. The CDR3 extends over 12 amino acids. Trimming took 11 bases from V and 1 from J, leaving 11 bases between them. In DNA form, the CDR3 reads TGTGCCTCAAACTGGGCCCAAGAGACCCAGTACTTC. This codes for CASNWAQETQYF. The full variable domain, in which reference TRBV28 and TRBJ2-5 provide the parts outside the CDR3, is DVKVTQSSRYLVKRTGEKVFLECVQDMDHENMFWYRQDPGLGLRLIYFSYDVKMKEKGDIPEGYSVSREKKERFSLILESASTNQTSMYLCASNWAQETQYFGPGTRLLVL.

V and J are TRBV6-1 and TRBJ2-5; TRBD2 agrees at 7 bases. The CDR3 extends over 15 amino acids. V trimming: 3 bases; J trimming: 5 bases; junction bases outside the gene matches: 9. Germline assignment: CDR1 MNHNS and CDR2 SASEGT. Here the CDR3 reads CASSDGGRDEETQYF. The CDR3 DNA reads TGTGCCAGCAGTGATGGGGGGAGGGATGAGGAGACCCAGTACTTC.

The chain links TRBV10-1 to TRBJ2-7, with TRBD1 identical over 11 bases. The CDR3 extends over 13 amino acids. Germline CDR1 is WNHNN and CDR2 is SYGVQD (reference sequence). With 8 bases clipped from V and 3 bases from J, the junction kept 3 bases outside the gene matches. The CDR3 sequence: CASGGQGVYEQYF. In DNA, the CDR3 is TGCGCCAGCGGGGGACAGGGGGTCTACGAGCAGTACTTC.

This clone was detected only a few times. The same CDR3 also results from other DNA sequences found in this sample. The chain couples TRBV24-1 to TRBJ2-2; D ambiguous. The V end lost 1 base, the J end lost 6 bases, and 2 bases lay between the germline ends. The CDR3 is 12 residues long. CDR1 KGHDR and CDR2 SFDVKD come from the germline V gene. The DNA for the CDR3 is TGTGCCACCAGTGATTTCTCCGGGGAGCTGTTTTTT. It is translated as CATSDFSGELFF.

This sequence joins TRBV5-1 and TRBJ2-5; D is perhaps TRBD2 (5 bases). The V end lost 4 bases, the J end lost 1 base, and 11 bases lay between the germline ends. The V gene's germline CDR1 is SGHRS and CDR2 YFSETQ. This CDR3 is 14 amino acids long. The CDR3 protein is CASSEGRFQETQYF. The CDR3 nucleotides are TGCGCCAGCAGCGAGGGTCGGTTCCAAGAGACCCAGTACTTC.

This chain connects TRBV7-9 to TRBJ2-5; a weak D match, TRBD1 (6 bases). CDR3 length: 15 residues. CDR1 is SEHNR and CDR2 is FQNEAQ in the germline V gene (reference sequence). The ends were cut back, 1 base at V and 5 bases at J, with 14 bases in the middle. CDR3 amino acids: CASSLVFEGEETQYF. Written as DNA, the CDR3 is TGTGCCAGCAGCTTAGTCTTCGAGGGGGAGGAGACCCAGTACTTC. Full variable domain (outside the CDR3, taken from reference TRBV7-9 and TRBJ2-5): DTGVSQNPRHKITKRGQNVTFRCDPISEHNRLYWYRQTLGQGPEFLTYFQNEAQLEKSRLLSDRFSAERPKGSFSTLEIQRTEQGDSAMYLCASSLVFEGEETQYFGPGTRLLVL.

The CDR3 DNA reads as TGTGCCAGCAGCGTAGTTGCTAGCGGCACAGATACGCAGTATTTT. Its protein product is CASSVVASGTDTQYF. J is TRBJ2-3 and V is TRBV9, with D perhaps TRBD2 (6 bases). There are 15 residues in the CDR3. Deletions cut 0 bases from V and 1 base from J, with 9 bases between. Germline V gives CDR1 SGDLS, CDR2 YYNGEE.

The CDR3 sequence is CASSFGTATGGSPLHF. For the CDR3, the DNA is TGTGCCAGCAGCTTCGGGACAGCCACCGGAGGGTCACCCCTCCACTTT. The J gene is TRBJ1-6, the V gene TRBV5-6; 7 bases agree with TRBD1. The V segment lost 2 bases and the J segment 10 bases; nucleotides outside the gene matches: 12. Per the germline V gene, CDR1 is SGHDT and CDR2 is YYEEEE. This CDR3 has 16 residues. The full variable domain, its missing parts supplied by reference TRBV5-6 and TRBJ1-6, is DAGVTQSPTHLIKTRGQQVTLRCSPKSGHDTVSWYQQALGQGPQFIFQYYEEEERQRGNFPDRFSGHQFPNYSSELNVNALLLGDSALYLCASSFGTATGGSPLHFGNGTRLTVT.

The CDR3 DNA follows: TGTGCCAGCTCAAGTGGGACAGGGGTGACAGATACGCAGTATTTT. Protein sequence: CASSSGTGVTDTQYF. V usage is TRBV18 and J usage is TRBJ2-3; TRBD1 matches 10 bases. CDR1 KGHSH and CDR2 LQKENI come from the germline V gene. The CDR3 consists of 15 residues. V lost 5 bases, J lost 3 bases, and 5 bases stayed unmatched.

The gene calls are TRBV6-5 and TRBJ1-3; D unresolved. Germline V gene data show CDR1 as MNHEY and CDR2 as SVGAGI. CDR3 size: 12 residues. Deletions cut 4 bases from V and 2 bases from J, with 3 bases between. The CDR3 nucleotides read TGTGCCAGCAGTTCAGCTGGAAACACCATATATTTT. This encodes CASSSAGNTIYF.

This chain connects TRBV3-1 (or the pseudogene TRBV3-2) to TRBJ2-3, with 11 bases identical to TRBD2. The trim removed 3 bases at V and 2 bases at J, leaving 10 bases unmatched. The CDR3 covers 18 residues. From germline, CDR1 is LGHDT and CDR2 YNNKEL (reference sequence). CDR3 protein: CASSQGRLAGGSTDTQYF. DNA of the CDR3: TGTGCCAGCAGCCAGGGGCGGCTAGCGGGAGGTTCCACAGATACGCAGTATTTT.

This chain connects TRBV18 to TRBJ2-7, with D perhaps matching TRBD1 (6 bases). Trimming pared 0 bases from V and 6 bases from J, leaving 15 bases between. The CDR3 consists of 15 residues. Germline V gene sequence: CDR1 KGHSH, CDR2 LQKENI. The DNA of the CDR3 is TGTGCCAGCTCACCACCGTGGCAGGGGAGAGGCGAGCAGTACTTC. Amino acids: CASSPPWQGRGEQYF. Using reference TRBV18 and TRBJ2-7 for the parts outside the CDR3, the full variable domain is NAGVMQNPRHLVRRRGQEARLRCSPMKGHSHVYWYRQLPEEGLKFMVYLQKENIIDESGMPKERFSAEFPKEGPSILRIQQVVRGDSAAYFCASSPPWQGRGEQYFGPGTRLTVT.

This chain links TRBV9 with TRBJ2-3, with 7 positions matching TRBD2. V lost 1 base, J lost 6 bases, and 8 bases stayed unmatched. This CDR3 is built from 15 residues. CDR1 SGDLS and CDR2 YYNGEE come from the germline V gene. The CDR3 protein is CASSVRREPGDTQYF. The CDR3 DNA sequence: TGTGCCAGCAGCGTACGGCGGGAGCCGGGGGATACGCAGTATTTT.

The rearrangement links TRBV3-1 (or the pseudogene TRBV3-2) to TRBJ2-5; D gene unclear. The germline CDR1 and CDR2 sequences are LGHDT and YNNKEL (reference sequence). This CDR3 has 13 residues. The V end was cut by 4 bases, the J end by 3 bases, with 9 bases between. The CDR3 sequence: CASSPRYKETQYF. In nucleotides, the CDR3 is TGTGCCAGCAGCCCTCGGTATAAAGAGACCCAGTACTTC.

CDR3 protein: CASSLAWTGGPKADTQYF. Written as DNA, the CDR3 is TGTGCCAGCAGCTTAGCCTGGACAGGGGGCCCGAAGGCAGATACGCAGTATTTT. The chain joins TRBV7-2 to TRBJ2-3, with TRBD1 matching 11 bases. The CDR3 runs to 18 residues. CDR1 is SGHTA and CDR2 is FQGNSA in the germline V gene. The J segment lost 4 bases and the V segment lost 0 bases, leaving 9 bases of the junction unmatched.

J is TRBJ2-6 and V is TRBV24-1; D perhaps matches TRBD2 (5 bases). Germline V gene sequence: CDR1 KGHDR, CDR2 SFDVKD. This CDR3 is built from 18 residues. V was clipped by 7 bases and J by 0 bases, with 18 bases between them. CDR3 in amino acids: CATSPAEGAASGANVLTF. The CDR3, as DNA: TGTGCCACCAGCCCTGCTGAGGGCGCCGCCTCTGGGGCCAACGTCCTGACTTTC.

The chain recombines TRBV2 with TRBJ2-7, with D hard to call. Germline V CDR1 and CDR2: SNHLY, FYNNEI. With 4 bases removed from V and 1 base from J, the gap between germline ends came to 5 bases. This CDR3 comprises 12 residues. CDR3 loop: CASSVVSYEQYF. CDR3 in DNA: TGTGCCAGCAGTGTTGTATCCTACGAGCAGTACTTC.

The chain recombines TRBV19 with TRBJ1-2, with D unclear. Germline V gene lookup returns CDR1 LNHDA and CDR2 SQIVND (reference sequence). The CDR3 is 14 amino acids. V lost 3 bases to trimming and J lost 1 base, with 9 bases between them. The CDR3, as DNA: TGTGCCAGTAGTATCTGGACTGATAACTATGGCTACACCTTC. Encoded protein: CASSIWTDNYGYTF.

The V and J genes are TRBV6-4 and TRBJ2-7; tentative D call: TRBD1 (5 bases). V was pared by 7 bases and J by 8 bases, with 24 bases between. In germline, CDR1 is MRHNA, CDR2 SNTAGT. The CDR3 length is 15 residues. In nucleotides, the CDR3 is TGTGCCAGCATCGCCCGACAGAGATGTCCCATCCAGCAGTACTTC. It translates to CASIARQRCPIQQYF.

The J gene is TRBJ2-7, the V gene TRBV14, with 14 bases that match TRBD2. Trimming removed 4 bases from V and 6 bases from J; junction bases left unmatched: 5. Germline V gene data show CDR1 as SGHDN and CDR2 as FVKESK. The length of the CDR3 is 15 residues. DNA for the CDR3: TGTGCCAGCAGCCGAGGACTAGCGGGAGGTGGCGAGCAGTACTTC. Translation gives CASSRGLAGGGEQYF.

The gene calls are TRBV7-8 and TRBJ2-2, with D possibly being TRBD2 (6 bases). This CDR3 spans 13 amino acids. Looked up from germline, CDR1 is SGHVS and CDR2 is FQNEAQ. Trimming removed 7 bases from V and 7 bases from J, with 13 bases in between. The CDR3 DNA reads TGTGCCAGCACCCTGGAGGGAATCGGGGAGCTGTTTTTT. It codes for CASTLEGIGELFF.